These T cell receptor beta chains were read from a single sample in a study of blood T cells in healthy people across ages. TCRdb reanalysed the 5' RACE reads using MiXCR and keeps one entry per CDR3 protein. The table records some 890,000 distinct CDR3 sequences, under 35% of them present only once. These data also featured in a second study, about T cells of mothers and their children.

The specimen sequenced was blood. The receptor set was obtained from a woman aged 40-49 years in good health. CDR3s include the opening cysteine and the closing phenylalanine or tryptophan. Each record gives: CDR3 DNA, CDR3 protein, D gene, V gene, J gene, clone size. A D gene is named only where the DNA matches it firmly. The size entry is marked missing in some rows and otherwise reads once, few, many or a size class.

TGTGCCAGCAGACGGGATCAGCCCCAGCATTTT	CASRRDQPQHF	.	TRBV28	TRBJ1-5	.
TGTGCCAGCGAGGGGGGAAATAATTCACCCCTCCACTTT	CASEGGNNSPLHF	.	TRBV28	TRBJ1-6	.
TGTGCCTGGAGTCTGGCGCAGGCCTACGAGCAGTACTTC	CAWSLAQAYEQYF	.	TRBV30	TRBJ2-7	once
TGTGCCAGCAGTTACGGGAGAGGGAATGAGCAGGTCTTC	CASSYGRGNEQVF	.	TRBV6-6	TRBJ2-1	.
TGCAGCGTCGGGACTGTGAATGAGCAGTTCTTC	CSVGTVNEQFF	.	TRBV29-1	TRBJ2-1	.
TGCAGTGCTAGATTGGGGCAGGATACGCAGTATTTT	CSARLGQDTQYF	.	TRBV20-1	TRBJ2-3	few
TGTGCCAGCAGTTTGGACGGTTCCGGTGCCTATGGCTACACCTTC	CASSLDGSGAYGYTF	.	TRBV28	TRBJ1-2	.
TGCGCCAGCAGTCAAGCGGCGATAGCGGCCTACACAGATACGCAGTATTTT	CASSQAAIAAYTDTQYF	.	TRBV4-3	TRBJ2-3	few
TGTGCCAGCAGCTTAGTCACGGTCCCTAACTATGGCTACACCTTC	CASSLVTVPNYGYTF	.	TRBV7-2	TRBJ1-2	.
TGCGCCAGCAGCTTGGCCAACGGTCAGGACAGGGGTCGGAATGAGCAGTTCTTC	CASSLANGQDRGRNEQFF	TRBD1	TRBV5-1	TRBJ2-1	.
TGTGCCAGCAGCTTGGTTGAGACAGGGGGCGCAGATGGGAATTCACCCCTCCACTTT	CASSLVETGGADGNSPLHF	TRBD1	TRBV5-5	TRBJ1-6	.
TGTGCCAGCAGCAAGACAACAATCAGGGGGCGGAACACTGAAGCTTTCTTT	CASSKTTIRGRNTEAFF	TRBD1	TRBV7-3	TRBJ1-1	few
TGTGCCAGCAGCCAATTTAACGCCAACAGGGAACTCGCGGTTTTCTTT	CASSQFNANRELAVFF	.	TRBV3-1	TRBJ1-1	few
TGTGCCAGCAGGGCGACGGACAGGGCTGTGGCTATCTATGGCTACACCTTC	CASRATDRAVAIYGYTF	TRBD1	TRBV6-6	TRBJ1-2	many
TGCGCCAGCAGCAAAGAGGGGTGGGGGGACAATGAGCAGTTCTTC	CASSKEGWGDNEQFF	.	TRBV4-3	TRBJ2-1	many
TGCAGTGCTGAGACAGGACCGAATGAAAAACTGTTTTTT	CSAETGPNEKLFF	.	TRBV20-1	TRBJ1-4	.
TGTGCCAGCAGTGTTGCAGGGAGAGGGGGCAGTGGCTACACCTTC	CASSVAGRGGSGYTF	TRBD1	TRBV25-1	TRBJ1-2	.
TGTGCCAGCAGCGTAGCGGCGGATCCCACAGATACGCAGTATTTT	CASSVAADPTDTQYF	.	TRBV9	TRBJ2-3	.
TGTGCCAGCAGTTTTGAGGGCAGTTTTGCGGGGACCGTGGGAGAGCAGTACTTC	CASSFEGSFAGTVGEQYF	.	TRBV27	TRBJ2-7	many
TGTGCCAGCAGCTTGGCACCGGGGGTCAATAGCAATCAGCCCCAGCATTTT	CASSLAPGVNSNQPQHF	.	TRBV5-5	TRBJ1-5	.
TGTGCCAGCTCGAGCACGGGACTCACTGAAGCTTTCTTT	CASSSTGLTEAFF	.	TRBV18	TRBJ1-1	.
TGCAGTGCTAGGGAGCGGGGGGACAACGAGCAGTACTTC	CSARERGDNEQYF	TRBD2	TRBV20-1	TRBJ2-7	few
TGTGCTACCAGATCGGCAGGGCCGAACACCGGGGAGCTGTTTTTT	CATRSAGPNTGELFF	.	TRBV15	TRBJ2-2	.
TGTGCCAGCAGCACGGCCCAGGGCATCACAGATACGCAGTATTTT	CASSTAQGITDTQYF	.	TRBV28	TRBJ2-3	many
TGCAGTGCTAGTAGGAAGGGCCGGGGCTATGGCTACACCTTC	CSASRKGRGYGYTF	.	TRBV20-1	TRBJ1-2	few
TGTGCCAGCAGCCAAGATCGTACAGGGCCTGAAAAACTGTTTTTT	CASSQDRTGPEKLFF	.	TRBV4-2	TRBJ1-4	.
TGCGCCAGCAGCCAAGATTACGGGTTGGGACAGGGGAATGAAAAACTGTTTTTT	CASSQDYGLGQGNEKLFF	TRBD1	TRBV4-3	TRBJ1-4	.
TGTGCCAGTAGGGGCGGGACACTTTATAGCAATCAGCCCCAGCATTTT	CASRGGTLYSNQPQHF	.	TRBV12-3/TRBV12-4	TRBJ1-5	.
TGTGCCAGCAGTATGACAGCCGGCTACACCTTC	CASSMTAGYTF	.	TRBV12-3/TRBV12-4	TRBJ1-2	few
TGTGCCAGCAGTTCAACCGGGACAGGGGACTATGGCTACACCTTC	CASSSTGTGDYGYTF	TRBD1	TRBV28	TRBJ1-2	few
TGTGCCAGCAGCTTAGCACTCAGTAATGAAAAACTGTTTTTT	CASSLALSNEKLFF	.	TRBV7-9	TRBJ1-4	.
TGTGCCAGCAGCTTAGCTTCGCCGAGGAACACTGAAGCTTTCTTT	CASSLASPRNTEAFF	.	TRBV7-9	TRBJ1-1	.
TGTGCCACCAGTGATCCGGTATTTTCCGGGGAGCTGTTTTTT	CATSDPVFSGELFF	.	TRBV24-1	TRBJ2-2	.
TGTGCCAGCAGCCCGGGCAGCGGGGGGGCCATTGATACGCAGTATTTT	CASSPGSGGAIDTQYF	TRBD2	TRBV12-3/TRBV12-4	TRBJ2-3	many
TGCGCCAGCAGCCAAGATCCCCCGGCAGGGGGAGAGACCCAGTACTTC	CASSQDPPAGGETQYF	TRBD1	TRBV4-1	TRBJ2-5	.
TGTGCCAGCAGTTCCCCTTCATTCCGACAGATCAACACTGAAGCTTTCTTT	CASSSPSFRQINTEAFF	.	TRBV6-6	TRBJ1-1	many
TGTGCCAGCAGCAGGACTAGCGTGGAGACCCAGTACTTC	CASSRTSVETQYF	TRBD2	TRBV7-3	TRBJ2-5	many
TGTGCCAGCAGTTTGCCACAGGGGGGGTACGAGCAGTACTTC	CASSLPQGGYEQYF	.	TRBV28	TRBJ2-7	.
TGTGCCAGCAGTTCCGCAGGGGGCGCCGGGGAGACCCAGTACTTC	CASSSAGGAGETQYF	TRBD1	TRBV2	TRBJ2-5	.
TGTGCCAGCAGCTTATCTGCCCCGTACAGGGGTGGGACAGATACGCAGTATTTT	CASSLSAPYRGGTDTQYF	TRBD1	TRBV7-3	TRBJ2-3	.
TGTGCCAGCAGCCCACCGGGGGGCTCGGTGCCCCAGCATTTT	CASSPPGGSVPQHF	.	TRBV7-2	TRBJ1-5	.
TGTGCCCCTTGGGACTACTATGGCTACACCTTC	CAPWDYYGYTF	.	TRBV12-3/TRBV12-4	TRBJ1-2	few
TGTGCCACCTCAGGGGGCTTGGAGACCCAGTACTTC	CATSGGLETQYF	TRBD1	TRBV28	TRBJ2-5	few
TGTGCCAGCAGGCAGACTAGCGGGATCCCCTACGAGCAGTACTTC	CASRQTSGIPYEQYF	TRBD2	TRBV6-5	TRBJ2-7	many
TGCGCCAGCAGCTTGCGGCAGGGAATAAGCAACGAGCAGTACTTC	CASSLRQGISNEQYF	.	TRBV5-1	TRBJ2-7	few
TGTGCCAGCAGTTACCCTCTTGAACAGAGGTACGAGCAGTACTTC	CASSYPLEQRYEQYF	.	TRBV6-2/TRBV6-3	TRBJ2-7	few